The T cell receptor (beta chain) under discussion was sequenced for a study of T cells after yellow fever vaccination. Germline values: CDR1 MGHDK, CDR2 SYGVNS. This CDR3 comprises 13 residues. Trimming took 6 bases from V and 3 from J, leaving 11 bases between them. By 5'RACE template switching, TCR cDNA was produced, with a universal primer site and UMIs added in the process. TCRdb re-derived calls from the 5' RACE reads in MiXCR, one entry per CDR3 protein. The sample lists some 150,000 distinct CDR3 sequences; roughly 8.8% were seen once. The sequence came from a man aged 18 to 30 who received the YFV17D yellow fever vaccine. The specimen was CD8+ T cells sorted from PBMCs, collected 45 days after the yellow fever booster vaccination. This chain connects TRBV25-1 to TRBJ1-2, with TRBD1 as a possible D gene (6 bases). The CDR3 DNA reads TGTGCCAGCAGCGAGGGACACTACTATGGCTACACCTTC. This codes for CASSEGHYYGYTF.